Listed here are 7 T cell receptor beta chains from one sample, sequenced in a study of cytomegalovirus exposure and HLA in healthy donors (dated by TCRdb to about 2017). Libraries were prepared through the immunoSEQ multiplex PCR assay. For the multiplex PCR, a mixture combining 60 forward primers for TCR Vbeta segments and 13 reverse primers for TCR Jbeta segments was used. Sourced from immuneACCESS, this table was stored by TCRdb with only in-frame sequences that have V and J called. A share of the clones is absent; for the studies checked, an unresolved V gene accounts for under half, and the remainder has no known explanation. Here the sample has 150,000 or so clones; approximately 84% occur a single time. The ten biggest clones cover 0.38% of the sample. Sequenced: PBMCs. These TCRs come from a boy between 2 and 15 years old in good health and CMV-seronegative.

The chain is built from TRBV4-2 and TRBJ1-5, with 7 bases matching TRBD1. The CDR3 has 15 residues. Germline V gives CDR1 LGHNA, CDR2 YNFKEQ. V lost 2 bases, J lost 3 bases, and 4 bases stayed unmatched. CDR3 residues: CASSQTGAFNQPQHF. The CDR3 DNA sequence: TGTGCCAGCAGCCAAACAGGGGCGTTCAATCAGCCCCAGCATTTT.

The chain couples TRBV5-4 to TRBJ1-6; D not certain. Germline CDR1 is SGHNT and CDR2 is YYREEE (reference sequence). V dropped 0 bases and J dropped 8 bases, with 3 bases sitting between them. The CDR3 loop spans 12 amino acids. CDR3 DNA: TGTGCCAGCAGCTTGGCCGATTCACCCCTCCACTTT. This translates into CASSLADSPLHF.

V and J are TRBV6-5 and TRBJ2-1, with 9 bases aligning to TRBD2. V gave up 9 bases and J gave up 4 bases; unmatched junction bases: 4. Germline V gene data show CDR1 as MNHEY and CDR2 as SVGAGI. This CDR3 region has 13 residues. The CDR3 sequence: CASSSGTYNEQFF. The DNA for the CDR3 is TGTGCCAGTTCTAGCGGGACGTACAATGAGCAGTTCTTC.

The V and J genes are TRBV18 and TRBJ2-3, with D perhaps TRBD1 (5 bases). The CDR3 covers 16 residues. The germline V and J ends were trimmed by 3 bases and 0 bases, with 13 bases remaining between them. Germline values: CDR1 KGHSH, CDR2 LQKENI. CDR3 region: CASSPRVAASTDTQYF. DNA of the CDR3: TGTGCCAGCTCACCCAGGGTAGCAGCTAGCACAGATACGCAGTATTTT.

The genes are TRBV19 and TRBJ2-7; possible D gene TRBD1, 5 bases. Per germline, CDR1 LNHDA and CDR2 SQIVND (reference sequence). V lost 1 base, J lost 0 bases, and 10 bases lay in between. The CDR3 extends over 15 amino acids. CDR3 nucleotide sequence: TGTGCCAGTAGTATAGCCCAGGGTAACTCCTACGAGCAGTACTTC. Amino acids: CASSIAQGNSYEQYF.

This chain uses TRBV9 with TRBJ2-1, with 14 bases aligning to TRBD2. Losses at the gene ends were 3 bases for V and 7 bases for J; bases not matched to a gene: 6. The CDR3 runs 16 residues. Germline V gives CDR1 SGDLS, CDR2 YYNGEE. This chain's CDR3 is CASSASGLAGANEQFF. Written as DNA, the CDR3 is TGTGCCAGCAGCGCCTCGGGACTAGCGGGAGCTAATGAGCAGTTCTTC.

CDR3 sequence reads: CASSLAGNTEAFF. DNA of the CDR3: TGTGCCAGCAGCTTAGCCGGGAACACTGAAGCTTTCTTT. This chain links TRBV11-2 with TRBJ1-1; D is unclear. V was shortened by 1 base and J by 1 base, with 4 bases between the two germline ends. Looked up from germline, CDR1 is SGHAT and CDR2 is FQNNGV. This CDR3 contains 13 residues.